Listed below are T cell receptor beta chains from one sample, sequenced in a study of HIV-infected patients and healthy controls. MiXCR, applied by TCRdb to the 5' RACE reads, yields one record per CDR3 protein. The top ten hold over 5% of the sample, which has 18,000 or so distinct CDR3 sequences, around 8.2% seen once. Sequencing input: blood. The source of these receptors is an adult in good health. Each CDR3 is given without its conserved first and last residue. Each record gives: D gene, J gene, V gene, CDR3 protein. D genes are given only for firm matches.

>TRBD2|TRBJ2-1|TRBV9
ASSPTSGRSNEQF
>.|TRBJ1-5|TRBV28
ASILQGGNQPQH
>TRBD1|TRBJ2-7|TRBV5-1
ASSIGQGAYEQY
>.|TRBJ1-5|TRBV5-1
ASSLDSNQPQH
>.|TRBJ2-2|TRBV5-6
ASSLTGEVPF
>TRBD2|TRBJ2-7|TRBV12-3/TRBV12-4
ASRTSGGYEQY
>.|TRBJ2-1|TRBV12-3/TRBV12-4
ASSFGSYNEQF
>.|TRBJ1-5|TRBV24-1
ATSGTTGFNQPQH
>.|TRBJ2-3|TRBV29-1
SVNYRRVVADTQY
>TRBD1|TRBJ2-3|TRBV29-1
SVEGGQGALDTQY
>TRBD2|TRBJ2-1|TRBV30
AWSQYLTSGSFHEQF
>.|TRBJ1-6|TRBV7-2
ASSLIGGRVGSPLH
>TRBD2|TRBJ2-1|TRBV19
ASSALSRFVGGSQEQF
>.|TRBJ2-1|TRBV29-1
SALESYNEQF
>.|TRBJ2-2|TRBV7-9
ASSLFTWGNTGELF
>TRBD2|TRBJ2-1|TRBV7-9
ASSLPASGTYNEQF
>.|TRBJ2-7|TRBV7-2
ASSLASGGVEQY
>TRBD1|TRBJ2-5|TRBV10-3
AISETGTGLQETQY
>.|TRBJ2-5|TRBV20-1
SAGEGDWYQETQY
>TRBD1|TRBJ1-5|TRBV3-1
ASSPGQGEQPQH